The rows below give T cell receptor beta chains drawn from one sample of a study of shared clonotypes between healthy human individuals. Method: immunoSEQ multiplex PCR; TCRdb's copy keeps in-frame clones and lacks some. This sample has a few million clones, with 92% found just once. Sequencing was performed on naive CD4+ T cells from PBMCs. Receptors were obtained from a young man in good health. Some clones in this sample may be carry-over from other donors' samples. Both conserved end residues are part of each CDR3. D genes are given only for firm matches. For some rows the clone size is stated as once, few or many, or as a class when expanded; others skip it.

j_gene | v_gene | d_gene | abundance | CDR3nt | CDR3aa
TRBJ2-1 | TRBV7-3 | NA | NA | TGTGCCAGCAGCCAGACGCGGGGCAGCTCCTACAATGAGCAGTTCTTC | CASSQTRGSSYNEQFF
TRBJ2-2 | TRBV2 | NA | NA | TGTGCCAGCAGTGTGGCGAGGGCAGGCACCGGGGAGCTGTTTTTT | CASSVARAGTGELFF
TRBJ2-1 | TRBV6-6 | NA | NA | TGTGCCAGCATCGAACCGCCATCCAATGAGCAGTTCTTC | CASIEPPSNEQFF
TRBJ1-1 | TRBV10-2 | NA | NA | TGCGCCAGCACCGCGCAAAGAAACACTGAAGCTTTCTTT | CASTAQRNTEAFF
TRBJ2-1 | TRBV9 | TRBD2 | once | TGTGCCAGCAGCAAACTAGCGGGAGTGCCCAATGAGCAGTTCTTC | CASSKLAGVPNEQFF
TRBJ2-5 | TRBV28 | TRBD2 | NA | TGTGCCAGCAGTTCACTCCTCCGTTTAGATACTAGCGTTATGGAAGAGACCCAGTACTTC | CASSSLLRLDTSVMEETQYF
TRBJ2-7 | TRBV18 | TRBD2 | once | TGTGCCAGCTCACCCGCGGGCGGGGGCTCCTACGAGCAGTACTTC | CASSPAGGGSYEQYF
TRBJ2-7 | TRBV7-3 | TRBD1 | NA | TGTGCCAGCAGCTATGACCCGACAGGGAACAACGAGCAGTACTTC | CASSYDPTGNNEQYF
TRBJ2-3 | TRBV25-1 | TRBD2 | NA | TGTGCCAGCAGTCCCGGGATTCCGGGAGGCCGAGCTACGGATACGCAGTATTTT | CASSPGIPGGRATDTQYF
TRBJ2-1 | TRBV28 | TRBD1 | NA | TGTGCCAGCAGTCCACCCACAGGGGGCGCCTACAATGAGCAGTTCTTC | CASSPPTGGAYNEQFF
TRBJ1-2 | TRBV28 | NA | NA | TGTGCCAGCAGTTCACGACGTAGAGGGGGGGAATCTGGCTACACCTTC | CASSSRRRGGESGYTF
TRBJ1-5 | TRBV14 | TRBD1 | NA | TGTGCCAGCAGCCGCACGGACAGGAACCATTTACCTAGCAATCAGCCCCAGCATTTT | CASSRTDRNHLPSNQPQHF
TRBJ1-1 | TRBV4-2 | NA | NA | TGTGCCAGCAGCCAGGCCGGGACAATGAACACTGAAGCTTTCTTT | CASSQAGTMNTEAFF
TRBJ2-3 | TRBV19 | TRBD1 | NA | TGTGCCAGTAAAGGGGGCGTCACAGATACGCAGTATTTT | CASKGGVTDTQYF
TRBJ2-5 | TRBV25-1 | NA | NA | TGTGCCAGCAGTGTAAAGACCCAGTACTTC | CASSVKTQYF
TRBJ2-3 | TRBV7-9 | NA | NA | TGTGCCAGCAGCTTTGCTCGCACGAGGACAGATACGCAGTATTTT | CASSFARTRTDTQYF
TRBJ2-3 | TRBV28 | NA | NA | TGTGCCAGCAGTAAAACCACTACAGGGACCCGCACAGATACGCAGTATTTT | CASSKTTTGTRTDTQYF
TRBJ2-7 | TRBV5-1 | TRBD2 | NA | TGCGCCAGCAGCTTGGTTCCGGGACTAGCGGGAGGCGAGCAGTACTTC | CASSLVPGLAGGEQYF
TRBJ2-6 | TRBV4-1 | NA | NA | TGCGCCAGCAGCCGCGGGACTCCGATACACTCTGGGGCCAACGTCCTGACTTTC | CASSRGTPIHSGANVLTF
TRBJ2-7 | TRBV15 | NA | NA | TGTGCCACCAGCAGAGATACTCGGGGTGGTGAGCAGTACTTC | CATSRDTRGGEQYF
TRBJ1-1 | TRBV28 | TRBD1 | NA | TGTGCCAGCAGCTCCACCGGGACAGGGGGCACTGAAGCTTTCTTT | CASSSTGTGGTEAFF
TRBJ2-2 | TRBV5-1 | NA | NA | TGCGCCAGCAGCTTGGCGGGATCGGTGGGCACCGGGGAGCTGTTTTTT | CASSLAGSVGTGELFF
TRBJ2-3 | TRBV28 | NA | NA | TGTGCCAGCACCCCACCGGCTGCAACCTTCACAGATACGCAGTATTTT | CASTPPAATFTDTQYF
TRBJ2-1 | TRBV7-2 | NA | NA | TGTGCCAGCAGCTTCAGGGCGACTGAGCAGTTCTTC | CASSFRATEQFF
TRBJ1-1 | TRBV19 | TRBD1 | NA | TGTGCCAGTAGCATCATAGGACAGGGGGTAATGAACACTGAAGCTTTCTTT | CASSIIGQGVMNTEAFF
TRBJ2-3 | TRBV2 | NA | NA | TGTGCCACTGGGGAGGCGGGGCGCACAGATACGCAGTATTTT | CATGEAGRTDTQYF
TRBJ2-3 | TRBV30 | NA | NA | TGTGCCTGGGGTCCTTGGGGTGGGGGCACAGATACGCAGTATTTT | CAWGPWGGGTDTQYF
TRBJ1-5 | TRBV15 | TRBD1 | NA | TGTGCCACCAGCAGAGCGACAGGGGACAATCAGCCCCAGCATTTT | CATSRATGDNQPQHF
TRBJ2-3 | TRBV5-1 | NA | NA | TGCGCCAGCAGCTTGGAAAGACAGACCAGCACAGATACGCAGTATTTT | CASSLERQTSTDTQYF
TRBJ2-2 | TRBV5-4 | NA | few | TGTGCCAGCAGCCACAGGGACTACACCGGGGAGCTGTTTTTT | CASSHRDYTGELFF
TRBJ2-7 | TRBV5-1 | TRBD2 | NA | TGCGCCAGCAGCTCCAAACTAGCGGGAGGGCCGAACGAGCAGTACTTC | CASSSKLAGGPNEQYF
TRBJ2-3 | TRBV18 | NA | NA | TGTGCCAGCTCACCTAGCCAGGGGCGCACAGATACGCAGTATTTT | CASSPSQGRTDTQYF
TRBJ2-7 | TRBV7-2 | NA | once | TGTGCCAGCAGCAGTCAGACAGACGGGGAGCAGTACTTC | CASSSQTDGEQYF
TRBJ2-6 | TRBV7-8 | NA | NA | TGTGCCAGCACCCCCACGGCTGGGGCCAACGTCCTGACTTTC | CASTPTAGANVLTF
TRBJ1-2 | TRBV6-5 | NA | NA | TGTGCCAGCAGTCTAGGGGCAGCAGCTAACTATGGCTACACCTTC | CASSLGAAANYGYTF
TRBJ1-3 | TRBV9 | NA | NA | TGTGCCAGCAGCGTAGCTACAGGGCACGCTGGAAACACCATATATTTT | CASSVATGHAGNTIYF
TRBJ1-1 | TRBV6-5 | TRBD1 | NA | TGTGCCAGCAGCAGGGGGGGGCTTGGCACTGAAGCTTTCTTT | CASSRGGLGTEAFF
TRBJ2-1 | TRBV19 | NA | once | TGTGCCAGTAGTTCGAGCAGTTCTTTGGGCTACAATGAGCAGTTCTTC | CASSSSSSLGYNEQFF
TRBJ1-1 | TRBV7-2 | TRBD1 | NA | TGTGCCAGCAGCTTCGACAGGGGTAGCACTGAAGCTTTCTTT | CASSFDRGSTEAFF
TRBJ2-7 | TRBV6-1 | TRBD2 | NA | TGTGCCAGCAGTGAATGGTCGGGAGGCATCTCCTACGAGCAGTACTTC | CASSEWSGGISYEQYF
TRBJ2-5 | TRBV18 | NA | NA | TGTGCCAGCTCACCACCACAAGAGACCCAGTACTTC | CASSPPQETQYF
TRBJ2-1 | TRBV6-5 | TRBD2 | NA | TGTGCCAGCAGTTACTCGGAGCGGGACTACAATGAGCAGTTCTTC | CASSYSERDYNEQFF
TRBJ2-1 | TRBV28 | NA | NA | TGTGCCAGCAGTTTTCTGGGGTACTCCTACAATGAGCAGTTCTTC | CASSFLGYSYNEQFF
TRBJ1-2 | TRBV28 | TRBD1 | NA | TGTGCCAGCATCCAGGGGGCGGGGGATTCGCATTATGGCTACACCTTC | CASIQGAGDSHYGYTF
TRBJ2-3 | TRBV4-2 | TRBD2 | NA | TGTGCCAGCAGCCGCGACGGGACTAGCGAGGATACGCAGTATTTT | CASSRDGTSEDTQYF
TRBJ2-7 | TRBV6-1 | NA | NA | TGTGCCAGCAGTGAAGGGCCGGAACCTAGATTCTACGAGCAGTACTTC | CASSEGPEPRFYEQYF
TRBJ2-2 | TRBV25-1 | NA | NA | TGTGCCAGCAGTGAACATTCCCTCAACACCGGGGAGCTGTTTTTT | CASSEHSLNTGELFF
TRBJ1-1 | TRBV28 | NA | NA | TGTGCCAGCAGTTTATCGGAGGCTGAAGCTTTCTTT | CASSLSEAEAFF
TRBJ2-1 | TRBV28 | NA | once | TGTGCCAGCAGTTTACTAGGGGCCTACAATGAGCAGTTCTTC | CASSLLGAYNEQFF
TRBJ2-1 | TRBV11-2 | NA | once | TGTGCCAGCAGCTTAGTGAGAAGGAATGAGCAGTTCTTC | CASSLVRRNEQFF
TRBJ2-5 | TRBV5-1 | NA | NA | TGCGCCAGCAGCTTAGACAGGCTTAGTTATGGGGAGACCCAGTACTTC | CASSLDRLSYGETQYF
TRBJ2-5 | TRBV5-6 | NA | NA | TGTGCCAGCAGCACGGGACAACAAGAGACCCAGTACTTC | CASSTGQQETQYF
TRBJ1-5 | TRBV28 | NA | once | TGTGCCAGCAATCGGGCAGATCTTAGCAATCAGCCCCAGCATTTT | CASNRADLSNQPQHF
TRBJ2-5 | TRBV18 | TRBD2 | NA | TGTGCCAGCTCACTAGTTGCGGGAGTCGGGGAGACCCAGTACTTC | CASSLVAGVGETQYF